These 5 T cell receptor beta chains came from one sample sequenced in a study of identical twins. MiXCR was run by TCRdb on the 5' RACE reads, yielding one entry per CDR3 protein. The sample contains hundreds of thousands of distinct CDR3 sequences, roughly 8% of which appear only once. The same data also contributed to another study, on yellow fever vaccine responses in identical twins.

The source material was PBMCs. These receptor sequences come from a woman aged 18-29 years in good health.

This chain joins TRBV19 and TRBJ1-1, with no clear D. The CDR3 is 14 amino acids. The V gene's germline CDR1 is LNHDA and CDR2 SQIVND (reference sequence). Trimming removed 4 bases from V and 5 bases from J, with 14 bases in between. The CDR3 nucleotides read TGTGCCAGTAGTACAACTGCACAGAATACTGAAGCTTTCTTT. This gives the protein CASSTTAQNTEAFF.

The chain is built from TRBV28 and TRBJ2-7, with 9 bases that match TRBD1. In germline, CDR1 is MDHEN, CDR2 SYDVKM. The CDR3 totals 15 residues. The V gene end was trimmed by 6 bases and the J gene end by 5 bases; junction bases not matched to a gene: 11. The CDR3, as DNA: TGTGCCAGCAGAACATCCGGGACAGGGTTCCACGAGCAGTACTTC. Translation: CASRTSGTGFHEQYF. Based on the CDR3 plus reference TRBV28 and TRBJ2-7, the full variable domain is DVKVTQSSRYLVKRTGEKVFLECVQDMDHENMFWYRQDPGLGLRLIYFSYDVKMKEKGDIPEGYSVSREKKERFSLILESASTNQTSMYLCASRTSGTGFHEQYFGPGTRLTVT.

This clonotype has more than one count but fewer than ten. The V call is TRBV6-5, the J call TRBJ2-3, with D possibly TRBD1 on 6 matching bases. Trimming shortened V by 2 bases and J by 2 bases, and 8 bases separated the two germline ends. The CDR3 consists of 14 residues. Germline V lookup: CDR1 MNHEY, CDR2 SVGAGI. This chain's CDR3 is CASSYAGDTDTQYF. CDR3 nucleotide sequence: TGTGCCAGCAGTTACGCAGGGGACACAGATACGCAGTATTTT.

V is TRBV7-8 and J is TRBJ1-6, with D possibly matching TRBD1 (5 bases). The germline V gene encodes CDR1 SGHVS and CDR2 FQNEAQ. Trimming shortened V by 1 base and J by 7 bases, and 17 bases separated the two germline ends. The CDR3 runs to 17 residues. In DNA, the CDR3 is TGTGCCAGCAGCTTAGGGCCCCGGGGGGTGGCGAATTCACCCCTCCACTTT. This sequence encodes CASSLGPRGVANSPLHF.

The chain combines TRBV9 with TRBJ2-1; TRBD1 matches at 7 bases. The CDR3 has 14 amino acids. V gave up 4 bases and J gave up 8 bases; unmatched junction bases: 9. Per the germline V gene, CDR1 is SGDLS and CDR2 is YYNGEE. The CDR3 sequence is CASSPGGLGDEQFF. The CDR3 coding sequence is TGTGCCAGCAGCCCAGGGGGATTGGGCGATGAGCAGTTCTTC.